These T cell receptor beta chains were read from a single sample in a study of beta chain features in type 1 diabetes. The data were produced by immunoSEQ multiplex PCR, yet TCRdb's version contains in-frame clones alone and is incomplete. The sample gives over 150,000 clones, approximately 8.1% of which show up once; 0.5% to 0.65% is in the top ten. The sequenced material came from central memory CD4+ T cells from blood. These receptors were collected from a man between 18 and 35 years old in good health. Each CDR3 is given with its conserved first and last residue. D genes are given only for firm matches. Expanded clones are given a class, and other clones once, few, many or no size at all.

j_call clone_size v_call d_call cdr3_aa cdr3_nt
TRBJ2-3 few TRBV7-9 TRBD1 CASSLVNRGQDTQYF TGTGCCAGCAGCTTAGTAAACAGGGGGCAGGATACGCAGTATTTT
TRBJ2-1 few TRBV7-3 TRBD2 CASSLGLAALNEQFF TGTGCCAGCAGCTTAGGACTAGCGGCCCTCAATGAGCAGTTCTTC
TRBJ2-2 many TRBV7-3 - CASSSSNTGELFF TGTGCCAGCAGCTCTTCTAACACCGGGGAGCTGTTTTTT
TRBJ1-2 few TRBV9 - CASSVEVRVTGLYGYTF TGTGCCAGCAGCGTAGAGGTTAGGGTGACGGGACTTTATGGCTACACCTTC
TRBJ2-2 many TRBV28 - CASKSGDTGELFF TGTGCCAGCAAGTCAGGCGACACCGGGGAGCTGTTTTTT
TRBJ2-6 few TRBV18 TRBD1 CASSLRAQAGGADGANVLTF TGTGCCAGCTCACTGAGAGCACAGGCAGGGGGCGCGGACGGGGCCAACGTCCTGACTTTC
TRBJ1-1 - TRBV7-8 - CASSPDRRTEAFF TGTGCCAGCAGCCCTGACAGACGTACTGAAGCTTTCTTT
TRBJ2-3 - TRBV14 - CASRPRDYTDTQYF TGTGCCAGCAGACCCAGAGACTACACAGATACGCAGTATTTT
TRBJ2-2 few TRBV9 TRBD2 CASSVDRASGAMGRSGELFF TGTGCCAGCAGCGTAGATCGGGCTAGCGGGGCCATGGGTAGATCCGGGGAGCTGTTTTTT
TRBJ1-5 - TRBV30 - CAWTRDSDSPQHF TGTGCCTGGACTAGGGACTCCGATAGCCCCCAGCATTTT
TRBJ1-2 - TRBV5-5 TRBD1 CASSFDREYGYTF TGTGCCAGCAGTTTCGACAGGGAGTACGGCTACACCTTC
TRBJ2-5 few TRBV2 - CASSEERETQYF TGTGCCAGCAGTGAGGAGAGGGAGACCCAGTACTTC
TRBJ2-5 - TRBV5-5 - CASSLGGGGETQYF TGTGCCAGCAGCTTGGGCGGGGGCGGAGAGACCCAGTACTTC
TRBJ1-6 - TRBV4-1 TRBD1 CASSQEDRTPLHF TGCGCCAGCAGCCAAGAGGACAGGACACCCCTCCACTTT
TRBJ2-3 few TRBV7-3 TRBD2 CASSLGTSGFGDTQYF TGTGCCAGCAGCTTGGGGACTAGCGGGTTTGGTGATACGCAGTATTTT
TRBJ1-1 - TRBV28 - CASNFGTTSEQKAFF TGTGCCAGCAATTTTGGGACTACCTCTGAACAAAAAGCTTTCTTT
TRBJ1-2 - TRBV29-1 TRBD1 CSGTGGNYGYTF TGCAGCGGGACAGGGGGCAACTATGGCTACACCTTC
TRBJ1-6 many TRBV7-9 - CASSRDTSNSPLHF TGTGCCAGCAGCCGGGACACATCGAATTCACCCCTCCACTTT
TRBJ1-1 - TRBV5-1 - CASSLESMNTEAFF TGCGCCAGCAGCTTGGAGAGTATGAACACTGAAGCTTTCTTT
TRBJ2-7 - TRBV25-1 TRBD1 CASSPAGTGAPYEQYF TGTGCCAGCAGTCCAGCCGGGACAGGGGCCCCCTATGAGCAGTACTTC
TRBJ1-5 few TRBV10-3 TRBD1 CAISDGDRGGNQPQHF TGTGCCATCAGTGATGGAGACAGGGGAGGCAATCAGCCCCAGCATTTT
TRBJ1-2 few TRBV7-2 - CASSLGGGGYTF TGTGCCAGCAGCTTAGGGGGGGGTGGCTACACCTTC
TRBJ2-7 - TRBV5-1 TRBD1 CASSFSRGSGEQYF TGCGCCAGCAGCTTTTCCAGGGGGTCTGGAGAGCAGTACTTC
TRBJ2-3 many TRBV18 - CASSPGTTDTQYF TGTGCCAGCTCACCGGGCACCACAGATACGCAGTATTTT
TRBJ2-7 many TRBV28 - CASEGYQYEQYF TGTGCCAGCGAGGGATACCAGTACGAGCAGTACTTC
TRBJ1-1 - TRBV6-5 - CASSDSDRNTEAFF TGTGCCAGCAGTGACTCCGACAGGAACACTGAAGCTTTCTTT
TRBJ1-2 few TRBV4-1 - CASSQSAGATGYTF TGCGCCAGCAGCCAAAGTGCGGGGGCAACGGGCTACACCTTC
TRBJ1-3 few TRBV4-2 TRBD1 CASSQGLPGQGSGNTIYF TGTGCCAGCAGCCAAGGTTTACCGGGACAGGGGTCTGGAAACACCATATATTTT
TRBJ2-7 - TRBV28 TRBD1 CASTPGQGYYEQYF TGTGCCAGCACCCCGGGACAGGGCTACTACGAGCAGTACTTC
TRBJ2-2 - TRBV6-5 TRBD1 CASNRVRDSTGELFF TGTGCCAGCAATAGGGTTAGGGACAGCACCGGGGAGCTGTTTTTT
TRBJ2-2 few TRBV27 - CASTKAGFTGELFF TGTGCCAGCACCAAAGCAGGTTTCACCGGGGAGCTGTTTTTT
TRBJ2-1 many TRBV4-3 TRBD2 CASSSAGESYNEQFF TGCGCCAGCAGCTCCGCGGGAGAATCCTACAATGAGCAGTTCTTC
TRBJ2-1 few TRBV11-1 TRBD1 CASSFGSSGQGDRFF TGTGCCAGCAGCTTCGGCTCGAGCGGACAGGGGGATCGGTTCTTC
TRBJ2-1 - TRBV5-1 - CASSLDRYYNEQFF TGCGCCAGCAGCTTGGACAGATACTACAATGAGCAGTTCTTC
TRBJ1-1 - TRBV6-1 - CASSPRGELAAFF TGTGCCAGCAGCCCCCGGGGGGAGTTGGCCGCTTTCTTT
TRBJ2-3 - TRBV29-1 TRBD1 CSSRPGQGPPGADTQYF TGCAGCTCGAGACCGGGACAGGGTCCCCCTGGGGCAGATACGCAGTATTTT
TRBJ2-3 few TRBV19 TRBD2 CASSAVLATDTQYF TGTGCCAGTAGTGCTGTACTAGCGACAGATACGCAGTATTTT
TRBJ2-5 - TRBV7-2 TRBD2 CASSLALAGVQETQYF TGTGCCAGCAGCTTAGCGCTAGCGGGTGTCCAAGAGACCCAGTACTTC
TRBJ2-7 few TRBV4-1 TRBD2 CASSLLADATYEQYF TGCGCCAGCAGTTTACTAGCGGATGCCACCTACGAGCAGTACTTC
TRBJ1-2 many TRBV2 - CASSVKDFGYTF TGTGCCAGCAGTGTGAAAGACTTTGGCTACACCTTC
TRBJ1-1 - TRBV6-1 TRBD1 CASSARGRSAEAFF TGTGCCAGCAGTGCCAGGGGGCGGTCGGCTGAAGCTTTCTTT
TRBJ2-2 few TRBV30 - CASQQNTGELFF TGTGCCTCCCAACAGAATACCGGGGAGCTGTTTTTT
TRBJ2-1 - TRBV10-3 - CAISMTSVSYNEQFF TGTGCCATCAGCATGACTAGTGTGTCCTACAATGAGCAGTTCTTC
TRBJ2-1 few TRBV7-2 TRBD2 CASSLGPGGGINEQFF TGTGCCAGCAGCTTAGGCCCGGGAGGGGGAATCAATGAGCAGTTCTTC
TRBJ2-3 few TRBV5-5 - CASSLGPRVGTDTQYF TGTGCCAGCAGCTTGGGCCCCAGGGTTGGCACAGATACGCAGTATTTT
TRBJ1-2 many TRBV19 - CASRPGHGAYGYTF TGTGCCAGTAGGCCTGGACATGGGGCGTATGGCTACACCTTC
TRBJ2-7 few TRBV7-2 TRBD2 CASSSRRGGYEQYF TGTGCCAGCAGCTCCCGGCGGGGGGGGTACGAGCAGTACTTC
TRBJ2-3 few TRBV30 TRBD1 CAWSVGQGTDTQYF TGTGCCTGGAGTGTAGGACAGGGGACAGATACGCAGTATTTT
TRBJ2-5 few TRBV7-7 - CASSLGGTRFQETQYF TGTGCTAGCAGCTTAGGAGGCACCCGTTTCCAAGAGACCCAGTACTTC
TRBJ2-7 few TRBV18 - CASSPPGLQDYEQYF TGTGCCAGCTCACCACCGGGACTGCAAGACTACGAGCAGTACTTC
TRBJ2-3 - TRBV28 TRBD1 CASSSRQGTQYF TGTGCCAGCAGTTCGAGACAGGGTACGCAGTATTTT
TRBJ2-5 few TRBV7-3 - CASSLTGQYRETQYF TGTGCCAGCAGCTTAACGGGGCAGTACCGAGAGACCCAGTACTTC
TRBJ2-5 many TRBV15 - CATSRDIQETQYF TGTGCCACCAGCCGGGACATCCAAGAGACCCAGTACTTC
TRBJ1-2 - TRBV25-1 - CASSFSNYGYTF TGTGCCAGCAGTTTCTCTAACTATGGCTACACCTTC
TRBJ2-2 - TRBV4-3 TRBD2 CASSQVTLAENTGELFF TGCGCCAGCAGCCAAGTGACCCTAGCGGAGAACACCGGGGAGCTGTTTTTT